The T cell receptor beta chain under discussion was sequenced for a study of cytomegalovirus exposure and HLA in healthy donors. Researchers ran the PCR with 60 Vbeta and 13 Jbeta primers. The repertoire was sequenced with immunoSEQ multiplex PCR; TCRdb's copy has only in-frame clones and lacks some. This sample has 82,000 or so clones, with around four fifths found just once. Trimming stripped 4 bases from V and 4 bases from J, with 10 bases between. The CDR3 loop spans 13 amino acids. Looked up from germline, CDR1 is ENHRY and CDR2 is SYGVKD. Notes on this clone: Its specificity is not known.

Points from the study as a whole: Researchers reported that a few CMV-associated chains were confirmed in vitro as CMV antigen-specific. Associated with cytomegalovirus, according to the listing, were 170 or so TCR beta chains. In the analysis, some V segments, TRBV6-2 and TRBV6-3 included, were excluded as indistinguishable. Follow-up analysis later connected one missense variant in DCLRE1C with trimming of TCR beta V- and J-genes.

This chain connects TRBV10-3 to TRBJ1-1; maybe TRBD1 (5 bases). This receptor was obtained from a woman in her forties or fifties in good health and CMV-seropositive. Sequenced sample: PBMCs. CDR3 amino acids: CAISVRGTTEAFF. CDR3 nucleotides: TGTGCCATCAGTGTGCGGGGGACCACTGAAGCTTTCTTT.